One and the same sample provided the 2 T cell receptor beta chains below, sequenced in a study of cytomegalovirus exposure and HLA in healthy donors. The PCR had 60 Vbeta and 13 Jbeta primers. Profiled with immunoSEQ multiplex PCR; TCRdb holds only in-frame clones, not every one. The repertoire includes roughly 140,000 clones, around 75% of them detected once, and around 4.2% sits in the top ten. The specimen sequenced was PBMCs. These receptors originate from a man aged 55 to 70 in good health and CMV-seronegative.

The J gene is TRBJ2-1, the V gene TRBV19; TRBD2 matches 8 bases. CDR3 length: 15 residues. Germline trimming cut 3 bases from V and 6 bases from J; bases unmatched to any gene: 7. CDR1 and CDR2 (germline): LNHDA, SQIVND (reference sequence). The CDR3 DNA sequence: TGTGCCAGTAGTATCGAACGGGGGGGGTTCAATGAGCAGTTCTTC. It is translated as CASSIERGGFNEQFF.

In the case of this clone: This specimen includes other DNA sequences encoding the same CDR3. The chain links TRBV5-1 to TRBJ1-1, with 9 bases fitting TRBD1. Germline loops: CDR1 SGHRS, CDR2 YFSETQ. V dropped 0 bases and J dropped 2; count of bases not matched to a gene: 5. This CDR3 has 16 residues. As DNA, the CDR3 is TGCGCCAGCAGCTTGGGGAGGGACAGGGTAAACACTGAAGCTTTCTTT. This encodes CASSLGRDRVNTEAFF.